Sequencing of this TCR beta chain was carried out in a study of shared clonotypes between healthy human individuals. The V and J ends lost 5 bases and 3 bases respectively, with 10 bases between them. Looked up from germline, CDR1 is SEHNR and CDR2 is FQNEAQ (reference sequence). The CDR3 sequence is 13 residues long. Every donor was a Caucasian adult from Nashville, Tennessee. Repertoires were generated with immunoSEQ multiplex PCR, while TCRdb's copy carries only in-frame clones and drops some. The data show about 380,000 clones, 96% seen once. The chain recombines TRBV7-9 with TRBJ1-2; tentative D call: TRBD1 (5 bases). The TCR comes from a man aged 30 to 45 in good health. What was sequenced was memory CD8+ T cells sorted from blood. Subset noted: CD45RO+ cells pooled with CCR7-negative TemRA cells. CDR3 DNA sequence: TGTGCCAGCAGCCCTCAGGGAGACTATGGCTACACCTTC. It encodes CASSPQGDYGYTF.